A single sample gave rise to the 24 T cell receptor beta chains below, sequenced in a study of beta chain features in type 1 diabetes. TCRB transcripts that were expressed got sequenced, as all of the isolated RNA had been reverse transcribed. Method: immunoSEQ multiplex PCR; TCRdb's copy keeps in-frame clones and lacks some. The profile covers roughly 400,000 clones, with 9.5% to 10% appearing a single time and 0.6% taken by the ten largest. The study's findings and limits: In every one of the four CD4+ subsets, TCRB CDR3s were moderately but significantly shorter in Type 1 diabetes patients.

These receptors have no identified antigens. The sequencing input was central memory CD4+ T cells from blood. These receptors were obtained from a man aged 30 to 45 with type 1 diabetes.

The table lists this clone with a few counts. V gene TRBV27 combines with J gene TRBJ1-2, with D hard to call. CDR1 and CDR2 (germline): MNHEY, SMNVEV (reference sequence). Trimming shortened V by 6 bases and J by 0 bases, and 8 bases separated the two germline ends. This CDR3 has 13 amino acids. CDR3 sequence reads: CASSYNPNYGYTF. Here the CDR3 DNA reads TGTGCCAGCAGCTACAACCCTAACTATGGCTACACCTTC.

This clone was observed a few times. The chain recombines TRBV11-3 with TRBJ2-1; D may be TRBD1 (5 bases). Germline V gene lookup returns CDR1 SGHNT and CDR2 YENEEA. The CDR3 is made up of 14 amino acids. The V end lost 2 bases, the J end lost 8 bases, and 13 bases lay between the germline ends. CDR3 sequence (DNA): TGTGCCAGCAGCTTACAGGGTACGGGCGATGAGCAGTTCTTC. Amino acid sequence: CASSLQGTGDEQFF.

This chain connects TRBV19 to TRBJ1-2; TRBD1 matches at 7 bases. V trimming: 4 bases; J trimming: 3 bases; junction bases outside the gene matches: 11. There are 16 residues in the CDR3. CDR1 and CDR2 (germline): LNHDA, SQIVND (reference sequence). CDR3 nucleotide sequence: TGTGCCAGTAGTAGAACTACAGGGGCGGGGGACTATGGCTACACCTTC. As protein: CASSRTTGAGDYGYTF.

This clone was seen ten or more times. V gene TRBV21-1 combines with J gene TRBJ1-2. TRBV21-1 is assigned pseudogene status. The CDR3 is made up of 14 amino acids. CDR3 in amino acids: CASSRWCANYGYTF. The CDR3 DNA is TGTGCCAGCAGCCGTTGGTGCGCTAACTATGGCTACACCTTC.

This clone showed up just a few times. V is TRBV6-6 and J is TRBJ1-3; unclear D gene. In germline, CDR1 is MNHNY, CDR2 SVGAGI (reference sequence). Deletions cut 7 bases from V and 2 bases from J, with 15 bases between. This CDR3 comprises 15 residues. The CDR3 bases are TGTGCCAGCACCTTAGGGTTAGCGGCTGGAAACACCATATATTTT. This translates into CASTLGLAAGNTIYF.

In its sample, this clone was seen a few times. The genes are TRBV27 and TRBJ2-5; D gene ambiguous. This CDR3 region has 14 residues. V was pared by 5 bases and J by 2 bases, with 12 bases between. Germline V gene lookup returns CDR1 MNHEY and CDR2 SMNVEV (reference sequence). The CDR3 loop is CASSTRAEQETQYF. CDR3 sequence (DNA): TGTGCCAGCAGTACCCGGGCGGAACAAGAGACCCAGTACTTC.

The chain joins TRBV25-1 to TRBJ1-1; D remains ambiguous. The CDR3 has 13 amino acids. CDR1 is MGHDK and CDR2 is SYGVNS in the germline V gene. V shed 5 bases and J shed 1 base, with 8 bases lying between them. The CDR3 protein is CASSHSGNTEAFF. CDR3 coding DNA: TGTGCCAGCAGTCACTCCGGGAACACTGAAGCTTTCTTT.

This chain connects TRBV25-1 to TRBJ2-5; D not resolved. The V gene lost 1 base and the J gene lost 5 bases, with 5 bases spanning the gap. The CDR3 sequence is 12 residues long. Per germline, CDR1 MGHDK and CDR2 SYGVNS. The CDR3 coding sequence is TGTGCCAGCAGTGAATTTTTTGAGACCCAGTACTTC. It specifies CASSEFFETQYF.

This clone has at least ten counts. The chain combines TRBV9 with TRBJ2-3; 14 nucleotides line up with TRBD2. Losses at the gene ends were 2 bases for V and 4 bases for J; bases not matched to a gene: 6. CDR1 and CDR2 (germline): SGDLS, YYNGEE. The CDR3 covers 17 residues. As DNA, the CDR3 is TGTGCCAGCAGCGTCTACAGACTAGCGGGAGGGGCAGATACGCAGTATTTT. It translates to CASSVYRLAGGADTQYF.

The genes are TRBV6-1 and TRBJ1-3; no definite D call. CDR3 size: 14 residues. The germline gives CDR1 MNHNS, CDR2 SASEGT. The ends were cut back, 6 bases at V and 0 bases at J, with 9 bases in the middle. The chain's CDR3 is CASSSGNSGNTIYF. The CDR3 DNA sequence: TGTGCCAGCAGCTCAGGAAACTCTGGAAACACCATATATTTT.

This clone was observed a few times. V and J are TRBV15 and TRBJ1-2; D unresolved. V was cut by 5 bases and J by 8 bases, with 15 bases left in between. Germline CDR1 is LNHNV and CDR2 is YYDKDF (reference sequence). The CDR3 runs to 13 residues. CDR3 in DNA: TGTGCCACCAGCCCCAGCCTTTCTGGGGGCTACACCTTC. Translation: CATSPSLSGGYTF.

This chain links TRBV7-3 with TRBJ2-3; D uncertain. This CDR3 region has 14 residues. The ends were cut back, 1 base at V and 1 base at J, with 6 bases in the middle. The germline CDR1 and CDR2 sequences are SGHTA and FQGTGA. The CDR3 nucleotides are TGTGCCAGCAGCTTAATGGCTCGCACAGATACGCAGTATTTT. Residues: CASSLMARTDTQYF.

The chain uses TRBV28 and TRBJ2-6; TRBD1 matches at 7 bases. Germline V gene data show CDR1 as MDHEN and CDR2 as SYDVKM. V was clipped by 5 bases and J by 5 bases; unmatched bases: 9. This CDR3 has 16 residues. CDR3 DNA sequence: TGTGCCAGCAGTATACAGGGGACGGGGTGGGCCAACGTCCTGACTTTC. It is translated as CASSIQGTGWANVLTF. The whole variable domain, remainder taken from reference TRBV28 and TRBJ2-6, is DVKVTQSSRYLVKRTGEKVFLECVQDMDHENMFWYRQDPGLGLRLIYFSYDVKMKEKGDIPEGYSVSREKKERFSLILESASTNQTSMYLCASSIQGTGWANVLTFGAGSRLTVL.

V usage is TRBV25-1 and J usage is TRBJ2-2; 8 bases fit TRBD1. The V segment lost 4 bases and the J segment 7 bases; nucleotides outside the gene matches: 5. The CDR3 runs 14 residues. Germline lookup yields CDR1 MGHDK and CDR2 SYGVNS. CDR3 amino acids: CASSATGGGGELFF. CDR3 nucleotide sequence: TGTGCCAGCAGTGCAACAGGGGGAGGCGGGGAGCTGTTTTTT.

This clone was seen at least ten times. The chain couples TRBV28 to TRBJ2-1; D gene unclear. The germline V gene encodes CDR1 MDHEN and CDR2 SYDVKM. The V end lost 5 bases, the J end lost 15 bases, and 17 bases lay between the germline ends. The CDR3 extends over 12 amino acids. In DNA form, the CDR3 reads TGTGCCAGCAGTCGACCGAGGAATACAGCGTTCTTC. Translated: CASSRPRNTAFF. Full variable domain (remainder filled in from reference TRBV28 and TRBJ2-1): DVKVTQSSRYLVKRTGEKVFLECVQDMDHENMFWYRQDPGLGLRLIYFSYDVKMKEKGDIPEGYSVSREKKERFSLILESASTNQTSMYLCASSRPRNTAFFGPGTRLTVL.

This clone was picked up a small number of times. The CDR3 sequence: CASSQEGAITEAFF. The CDR3 DNA reads as TGCGCCAGCAGCCAAGAAGGAGCAATCACTGAAGCTTTCTTT. J is TRBJ1-1 and V is TRBV4-3, with unresolved D. CDR3 length: 14 amino acids. Germline assignment: CDR1 LGHNA and CDR2 YSLEER. Trimming stripped 0 bases from V and 4 bases from J, with 9 bases between.

This clone turned up a few times. V gene TRBV28 combines with J gene TRBJ2-7, with D possibly being TRBD2 (6 bases). V lost 7 bases and J 6 bases, leaving 16 bases between the germline ends. This CDR3 is 13 amino acids long. CDR1 and CDR2 (germline): MDHEN, SYDVKM. The CDR3 sequence: CASTPQRLGEQYF. For the CDR3, the DNA is TGTGCCAGCACCCCGCAGAGACTAGGCGAGCAGTACTTC.

The rearrangement links TRBV4-3 to TRBJ2-5; TRBD1 aligns across 11 bases. CDR1 and CDR2 (germline): LGHNA, YSLEER. The CDR3 is made up of 15 amino acids. Trimming took 2 bases from V and 5 from J; bases not matched to a gene: 4. The CDR3 loop reads CASSQSGTGGETQYF. CDR3 in DNA: TGCGCCAGCAGCCAATCCGGGACAGGGGGTGAGACCCAGTACTTC.

This clone was detected ten times or more. This rearrangement joins TRBV4-3 to TRBJ2-6; D call uncertain. Germline CDR1 LGHNA, CDR2 YSLEER. The CDR3 is made up of 15 amino acids. Trimming left V 5 bases short and J 0 bases short, with 8 bases between. The CDR3 spells CASSSRSSGANVLTF. In DNA form, the CDR3 reads TGCGCCAGCAGCTCACGATCCTCTGGGGCCAACGTCCTGACTTTC.

The J gene is TRBJ2-1, the V gene TRBV29-1; D gene ambiguous. Trimming removed 5 bases from V and 2 bases from J, with 7 bases in between. CDR3 size: 12 residues. Germline CDR1 and CDR2: SQVTM and ANQGSEA. As DNA, the CDR3 is TGCAGCGTTAAACAGACCTACAATGAGCAGTTCTTC. It specifies CSVKQTYNEQFF.

This clone was seen more than once but under ten times. This chain's CDR3 is CASIPSGTLHNEQFF. The CDR3 region has the DNA TGTGCCAGCATCCCTAGCGGGACTCTACACAATGAGCAGTTCTTC. The rearrangement links TRBV7-9 to TRBJ2-1; 9 bases match TRBD2. The CDR3 totals 15 residues. The germline CDR1 and CDR2 sequences are SEHNR and FQNEAQ (reference sequence). The ends lost 7 bases at V and 5 bases at J; junction bases unmatched: 9.

The chain combines TRBV7-8 with TRBJ2-3, with a tentative D call TRBD1 (6 bases). This CDR3 contains 14 residues. Per germline, CDR1 SGHVS and CDR2 FQNEAQ. V dropped 5 bases and J dropped 0 bases, with 9 bases sitting between them. The DNA of the CDR3 is TGTGCCAGCAGCCAGACAGGCAGCACAGATACGCAGTATTTT. This sequence encodes CASSQTGSTDTQYF.

V usage is TRBV6-5 and J usage is TRBJ2-7, with D hard to call. The CDR3 length is 13 residues. Trimming removed 6 bases from V and 3 bases from J, with 12 bases in between. Germline V CDR1 and CDR2: MNHEY, SVGAGI. The CDR3 bases are TGTGCCAGCAGCCCTTCTTTGGGCTACGAGCAGTACTTC. As protein: CASSPSLGYEQYF.

The chain joins TRBV23-1 to TRBJ2-3, with D possibly TRBD1 on 6 matching bases. TRBV23-1 is an open reading frame whose function is uncertain. Trimming shortened V by 6 bases and J by 1 base, and 14 bases separated the two germline ends. This CDR3 region has 15 residues. The CDR3 bases are TGCGCCAGCAGCCCCGTGGCAGGGGGCACAGATACGCAGTATTTT. It translates to CASSPVAGGTDTQYF.